This TCR beta chain was sequenced in a study of blood T cells in healthy people across ages. On this clonotype: The antigen remains undetermined.

There are 15 residues in the CDR3. Germline assignment: CDR1 LGHDT and CDR2 YNNKEL (reference sequence). Trimming left V 0 bases short and J 0 bases short, with 6 bases between. A second PCR, run for roughly 7 to 11 cycles, used a sample-barcoded 5' primer plus a J-beta primer mix. TCRdb itself ran the 5' RACE reads through MiXCR, one entry per CDR3 protein. The table has a few hundred thousand distinct CDR3 sequences, approximately 51% seen once. Notes on the study in general: Expanded clonotype shifts may have been confounded, as the donors had an unknown CMV status.

Sequencing input: blood. V is TRBV3-1 and J is TRBJ2-4; D is unresolved. The source of this sequence is a man in his 60s in good health. In nucleotides, the CDR3 is TGTGCCAGCAGCCAAGATTCTCTAGCCAAAAACATTCAGTACTTC. Encoded protein: CASSQDSLAKNIQYF.